The sequence of this T cell receptor (beta chain) was determined in a study of blood T cell repertoires in COVID-19. About the study: There were acute and convalescent COVID-19 samples, and they came from the United States, Italy and Spain. Sources were T cells, B-cell-depleted T cells, or PBMCs; the material itself was cDNA or gDNA.

Per the original methods: Reference gene primers were amplified, and this amplification served to estimate nucleated cell counts. The method was immunoSEQ multiplex PCR; TCRdb's version includes in-frame clones alone and lacks a portion of them. V, J and clone size reflect that table, while D and trimming were determined from the DNA. The table shows under 450,000 clones, with roughly four fifths occurring only once. The CDR3 covers 14 residues. Germline CDR1 reads ENHRY; CDR2 reads SYGVKD. The V gene end was trimmed by 6 bases and the J gene end by 8 bases; junction bases not matched to a gene: 8. The J gene is TRBJ2-1, the V gene TRBV10-3; 9 bases map to TRBD1. The sequencing sample was made of peripheral blood. This clonotype was obtained from a human donor with acute or convalescent COVID-19. The donor label of this sample is uncertain. CDR3 region: CAIRKGTGRDEQFF. In nucleotides, the CDR3 is TGTGCCATCAGAAAAGGGACAGGGCGTGATGAGCAGTTCTTC.